These 5 T cell receptor beta chains were sequenced from one sample in a study of blood T cell repertoires in COVID-19. Profiled with immunoSEQ multiplex PCR; TCRdb holds only in-frame clones, not every one. The data contain 55,000 to 65,000 clones, 75% to 90% of them singletons. The specimen was peripheral blood. The receptors originated from a human donor with acute or convalescent COVID-19. The donor label of this sample is uncertain.

This clone was picked up one time. V and J are TRBV10-1 and TRBJ1-1; 8 positions agree with TRBD1. The length of the CDR3 is 15 residues. Germline loops: CDR1 WNHNN, CDR2 SYGVQD (reference sequence). V gave up 5 bases and J gave up 5 bases; unmatched junction bases: 10. CDR3 loop: CASSSNTGGSTEAFF. DNA for the CDR3: TGCGCCAGCAGTTCAAACACAGGGGGATCGACTGAAGCTTTCTTT.

J is TRBJ1-4 and V is TRBV2, with D uncertain. The CDR3 is 11 residues long. The germline V gene has CDR1 SNHLY and CDR2 FYNNEI. V was cut by 3 bases and J by 8 bases, with 4 bases left in between. DNA of the CDR3: TGTGCCAGCAGTGAGCGGGAAAAACTGTTTTTT. Protein product: CASSEREKLFF.

The V and J genes are TRBV5-5 and TRBJ2-7, with 8 bases lining up with TRBD1. The germline gives CDR1 SGHKS, CDR2 YYEKEE (reference sequence). The V gene end was trimmed by 5 bases and the J gene end by 0 bases; junction bases not matched to a gene: 7. There are 15 residues in the CDR3. The CDR3, as DNA: TGTGCCAGCAGTTTGACAGGGGCCGGCTCCTACGAGCAGTACGTC. This encodes CASSLTGAGSYEQYV.

This clone turned up a few times. The chain employs TRBV6-5 and TRBJ1-4; D is unresolved. The CDR3 totals 13 residues. The germline V gene has CDR1 MNHEY and CDR2 SVGAGI. Trimming cost V 5 bases and J 3 bases, with 7 bases left between them. The CDR3 bases are TGTGCCAGCAGTACTACTCCTAATGAAAAACTGTTTTTT. Amino acids: CASSTTPNEKLFF.

This chain connects TRBV28 to TRBJ1-2; TRBD1 matches 9 bases. Germline loops: CDR1 MDHEN, CDR2 SYDVKM. V shed 3 bases and J 8 bases; nucleotides not matched to a gene: 16. CDR3 size: 17 residues. The CDR3 region is CASSLGLGTGRGGGYTF. The CDR3 region has the DNA TGTGCCAGCAGTTTGGGTCTCGGGACAGGGCGAGGGGGCGGCTACACCTTC.